This TCR beta chain is from a study of CD8 T cells in ankylosing spondylitis. A word on this clonotype: Its antigen remains unknown.

Regarding the study as a whole: CD8+ cells made up the disease-linked clones, which were relatively rare in peripheral blood. Clones linked to disease were reported to show significant enrichment in matched ankylosing spondylitis synovial fluid. Eight or nine highly homologous variants formed a TCR beta motif that appeared characteristic of ankylosing spondylitis blood. Earlier work had already found some motif variants in reactive arthritis synovial fluid and blood.

As the method for making TCR beta libraries, quantitative 5'-RACE with molecular barcodes was used. TCRdb recomputed calls from the 5' RACE reads with MiXCR, one row per CDR3 protein. The table lists about 700,000 distinct CDR3 sequences, around 19% of them singletons, with about 20% in the top ten. The CDR3 sequence is 17 residues long. The V gene end was trimmed by 1 base and the J gene end by 4 bases; junction bases not matched to a gene: 8. Looked up from germline, CDR1 is MGHRA and CDR2 is YSYEKL. The sequence came from a male donor with ankylosing spondylitis. The source material was blood, either unsorted or a sorted T cell fraction (not recorded which). The rearrangement joins TRBV4-1 to TRBJ2-1; TRBD2 matches 9 bases. The CDR3, as DNA: TGCGCCAGCAGCCAAGTATTCCCCACTAGCGGGTACAATGAGCAGTTCTTC. Protein sequence: CASSQVFPTSGYNEQFF.